The entry that follows covers one T cell receptor (beta chain) sequence. What antigen it recognizes has not been identified. Per-nucleotide qualities are absent, and no much larger clonotype sits a single base away. The CDR3 spans 15 residues, from the cysteine through the phenylalanine. Only CDR3 DNA is held: 45 bases, read in frame from base 1. V has 1 base trimmed and J has 5 bases trimmed; junction bases matching no gene number 7. Via the germline V gene, CDR1 is SGHAT and CDR2 FQNNGV. This sample is part of a study of OX40 agonist ivuxolimab in advanced cancers. Study-wide context: Ivuxolimab, which targeted the costimulatory receptor OX40 (CD134), was an agonistic, fully human IgG2 monoclonal antibody. The paper reports the monotherapy dose-escalation portion (N = 52 patients) of the phase I ivuxolimab trial. A male proportion of 82.7% and a mean age of 60 years, ranging from about 23 to 79, were recorded for the dose-escalation cohort. Prior anti-PD-1, anti-PD-L1 or anti-CTLA-4 therapy was permitted, and 40% of dose-escalation patients had received checkpoint inhibitors. Of the approximately 50 dose-escalation patients, hepatocellular carcinoma was present in approximately 20, melanoma in around 15, renal cell carcinoma in 9 and head and neck cancer in 9. Intravenous ivuxolimab was administered to patients every 2 weeks at six dose levels: 0.01, 0.1, 0.3, 1.5, 3 and 10 mg/kg. Peripheral TCRbeta sequencing was intended to test whether TCR sequence diversity was altered and clonal T-cell expansion was caused by ivuxolimab. Partial responses occurred in three dose-escalation patients: two with cutaneous melanoma and one with hepatocellular carcinoma.

Patients with a history of autoimmune disease or receiving systemic immunosuppression were excluded from the trial. In every dose cohort, peripheral blood was drawn for TCR sequencing at baseline, cycle 4 day 1, and cycle 7 day 1. Samples were obtained from an open-label, multicenter, first-in-human phase I dose-escalation trial of ivuxolimab. Adults with locally advanced or metastatic melanoma, renal cell, hepatocellular, or head and neck squamous cell carcinoma were enrolled in the trial. Before TCR sequencing, CD4+ T cells and CD8+ T cells were sorted from peripheral blood as separate populations. Genomic DNA was extracted from sorted cells for sequencing of the TCRbeta CDR3 region. The immunoSEQ Assay was used for sequencing of TCRbeta CDR3 regions. What TCRdb holds here is the immuneACCESS table cut down to in-frame rearrangements. Part of the clones is not present; checked against another copy, under half of the missing clones reflect an unresolved V gene, and the others are unexplained. This sample comprises some 77,000 clones, around 85% of them detected only once. The ten top clones hold about 6% of the sample.

General conclusions and limits of the study: In the 0.1-3.0 mg/kg groups, partial responders had among the lowest normalized peripheral clonal expansion, particularly in CD8+ T cells. Which antigens the clonally expanded peripheral T cells were specific for was not determined. Clonal expansion of both CD4+ and CD8+ blood T cells was observed from baseline to week 6 at doses 0.1 to 3.0 mg/kg. Low levels of normalized T-cell clonal expansion were also seen in some nonresponding patients. On average, CD8+ T cells showed more expanded clones than CD4+ T cells after ivuxolimab.

Here the sequenced sample was CD4+ or CD8+ T cells sorted from blood, taken in a trial of the OX40 agonist ivuxolimab. The sequence joins TRBV11-2 to TRBJ2-7, and 8 junctional nucleotides match TRBD1. This TCR was recovered from an adult with an advanced solid tumor such as melanoma, head and neck, liver or kidney cancer. Here the CDR3 is given as CASSLGARGLNEQYF. The nucleotide sequence reads TGTGCCAGCAGCTTAGGTGCCAGGGGGCTAAACGAGCAGTACTTC.